A single sample is the source of the 28 T cell receptor beta chains below, sequenced in a study of blood T cell repertoires in COVID-19. This table comes from immunoSEQ multiplex PCR, and its TCRdb copy is limited to in-frame clones, with some not included. The sample contains about 59,000 clones, approximately 83% of which appear only once. Sequencing input: peripheral blood. The receptors come from a woman aged 80 or older with acute or convalescent COVID-19.

The table lists this clone with a count of one. The chain couples TRBV30 to TRBJ1-2; D gene uncertain. The CDR3 totals 12 residues. V shed 2 bases and J shed 7 bases, with 11 bases lying between them. Germline assignment: CDR1 GTSNPN and CDR2 SVGIG (reference sequence). CDR3 in amino acids: CAWSLAASGYTF. CDR3 sequence (DNA): TGTGCCTGGAGTTTGGCGGCGTCTGGCTACACCTTC.

The chain employs TRBV7-9 and TRBJ2-3; 8 bases fit TRBD2. The CDR3 totals 19 residues. Germline-derived CDR1 and CDR2 are SEHNR and FQNEAQ (reference sequence). Germline trimming cut 1 base from V and 1 base from J; bases unmatched to any gene: 13. CDR3 coding DNA: TGTGCCAGCAGCTTAGGTGCCAGGGCCGGGACTAGGGGCACAGATACGCAGTATTTT. It specifies CASSLGARAGTRGTDTQYF. The whole variable domain, remainder taken from reference TRBV7-9 and TRBJ2-3, is DTGVSQNPRHKITKRGQNVTFRCDPISEHNRLYWYRQTLGQGPEFLTYFQNEAQLEKSRLLSDRFSAERPKGSFSTLEIQRTEQGDSAMYLCASSLGARAGTRGTDTQYFGPGTRLTVL.

V is TRBV5-1 and J is TRBJ1-1; TRBD1 might be the D (6 bases). The CDR3 has 13 amino acids. V was pared by 7 bases and J by 4 bases, with 14 bases between. The germline CDR1 and CDR2 sequences are SGHRS and YFSETQ. The CDR3 coding sequence is TGCGCCAGCGGAATTACAGGGTTCACTGAAGCTTTCTTT. Protein sequence: CASGITGFTEAFF.

The gene calls are TRBV5-1 and TRBJ2-1, with D tentatively TRBD2 (6 bases). The V gene lost 4 bases and the J gene lost 0 bases, with 8 bases spanning the gap. CDR3 length equals 14 residues. CDR1 is SGHRS and CDR2 is YFSETQ in the germline V gene. CDR3 sequence (DNA): TGCGCCAGCAGCGGGAGGAGCTCCTACAATGAGCAGTTCTTC. It yields the protein CASSGRSSYNEQFF. Looking up the rest from reference TRBV5-1 and TRBJ2-1 gives the full variable domain: KAGVTQTPRYLIKTRGQQVTLSCSPISGHRSVSWYQQTPGQGLQFLFEYFSETQRNKGNFPGRFSGRQFSNSRSEMNVSTLELGDSALYLCASSGRSSYNEQFFGPGTRLTVL.

This chain links TRBV6-4 with TRBJ2-2; 7 bases map to TRBD2. The CDR3 is made up of 15 amino acids. Germline CDR1 is MRHNA and CDR2 is SNTAGT. V lost 3 bases, J lost 4 bases, and 5 bases stayed unmatched. In DNA form, the CDR3 reads TGTGCCAGCAGTGAAGTAGGCGGGGGCACCGGGGAGCTGTTTTTT. Protein: CASSEVGGGTGELFF.

V and J are TRBV15 and TRBJ1-5; D is unresolved. The CDR3 is 15 residues long. V was shortened by 7 bases and J by 4 bases, with 17 bases between the two germline ends. Germline CDR1 LNHNV, CDR2 YYDKDF (reference sequence). As DNA, the CDR3 is TGTGCCACCACCGACGAGCTTACGGGGAATCAGCCCCAGCATTTT. Protein: CATTDELTGNQPQHF.

This clone was detected only a few times. The chain carries TRBV27 and TRBJ1-6; D perhaps matches TRBD1 (6 bases). Germline values: CDR1 MNHEY, CDR2 SMNVEV (reference sequence). The CDR3 spans 15 residues. Trimming took 0 bases from V and 10 from J, leaving 13 bases between them. This CDR3 is CASSLSTPQGSPLHF. Written as DNA, the CDR3 is TGTGCCAGCAGTTTATCGACGCCCCAGGGGTCACCCCTCCACTTT.

The CDR3 region is CASSFRLARQDNEQFF. The CDR3 DNA sequence: TGCGCCAGCAGCTTCAGACTAGCGAGGCAGGACAATGAGCAGTTCTTC. This chain joins TRBV5-1 and TRBJ2-1; 8 positions match TRBD2. The ends lost 2 bases at V and 5 bases at J; junction bases unmatched: 9. This CDR3 is 16 amino acids long. The germline V gene has CDR1 SGHRS and CDR2 YFSETQ.

V usage is TRBV3-1 (or the pseudogene TRBV3-2) and J usage is TRBJ2-3, with D unresolved. Germline loops: CDR1 LGHDT, CDR2 YNNKEL (reference sequence). Between the trimmed V and J ends, which lost 2 bases and 2 bases, there was a span of 8 bases. There are 14 residues in the CDR3. The CDR3 loop is CASSQLPDTDTQYF. In DNA, the CDR3 is TGTGCCAGCAGCCAATTACCAGACACAGATACGCAGTATTTT.

V is TRBV7-2 and J is TRBJ1-2, with 7 bases matching TRBD1. Germline V gene lookup returns CDR1 SGHTA and CDR2 FQGNSA. Losses at the gene ends were 1 base for V and 2 bases for J; bases not matched to a gene: 4. This CDR3 spans 15 amino acids. This chain's CDR3 is CASSLDNRGNYGYTF. The CDR3 DNA reads as TGTGCCAGCAGCTTAGATAACAGGGGCAACTATGGCTACACCTTC.

This rearrangement joins TRBV6-5 to TRBJ1-2; tentatively, D is TRBD1 (5 bases). V was trimmed by 7 bases and J by 5 bases, leaving 5 bases between them. From germline, CDR1 is MNHEY and CDR2 SVGAGI. The CDR3 contains 10 residues. The CDR3 reads CASKGYGYTF. The CDR3 bases are TGTGCCAGCAAGGGGTATGGCTACACCTTC.

CDR3 residues: CASSPATTSGEKLFF. The CDR3 region has the DNA TGTGCCAGCAGCCCAGCGACGACGTCGGGAGAAAAACTGTTTTTT. The genes are TRBV7-9 and TRBJ1-4; no clear D gene. The CDR3 runs 15 residues. V was clipped by 5 bases and J by 8 bases, with 18 bases between them. Germline CDR1 is SEHNR and CDR2 is FQNEAQ (reference sequence).

This chain connects TRBV6-5 to TRBJ1-1, with 8 nucleotides matching TRBD1. V trimming: 6 bases; J trimming: 1 base; junction bases outside the gene matches: 4. The CDR3 length is 14 residues. Germline assignment: CDR1 MNHEY and CDR2 SVGAGI. CDR3 sequence (DNA): TGTGCCAGCAGACAGGGGGAGTGGAACACTGAAGCTTTCTTT. Translated, it gives CASRQGEWNTEAFF.

Notes on this clone: An end of the junction does not agree with germline; a read error may underlie this. CDR3 coding DNA: TGTGCCAGCAGCCCGGGACTAGCGGGAGACCGGGTCTTC. Translating it yields CASSPGLAGDRVF. The chain combines TRBV7-8 with TRBJ2-1; 14 bases map to TRBD2. Per the germline V gene, CDR1 is SGHVS and CDR2 is FQNEAQ. The CDR3 totals 13 residues.

The CDR3 loop is CASSVTGNTEAFF. In DNA form, the CDR3 reads TGTGCCAGCAGTGTGACAGGCAACACTGAAGCTTTCTTT. The chain has TRBV2 and TRBJ1-1; D may be TRBD1 (6 bases). The length of the CDR3 is 13 residues. V was cut by 4 bases and J by 2 bases, with 8 bases left in between. From germline, CDR1 is SNHLY and CDR2 FYNNEI.

The rearrangement joins TRBV7-9 to TRBJ2-7; 7 bases agree with TRBD2. The junction had 7 bases not matched to a gene; V was cut back by 3 bases and J by 5 bases. The CDR3 loop spans 14 amino acids. Germline V gene sequence: CDR1 SEHNR, CDR2 FQNEAQ (reference sequence). The CDR3 loop is CASSFSGGFDEQYF. CDR3 nucleotides: TGTGCCAGCAGCTTCTCGGGGGGTTTCGACGAGCAGTACTTC. The variable domain in full, completed from reference TRBV7-9 and TRBJ2-7, reads DTGVSQNPRHKITKRGQNVTFRCDPISEHNRLYWYRQTLGQGPEFLTYFQNEAQLEKSRLLSDRFSAERPKGSFSTLEIQRTEQGDSAMYLCASSFSGGFDEQYFGPGTRLTVT.

This chain uses TRBV28 with TRBJ1-5; TRBD1 agrees at 9 bases. V shed 8 bases and J 1 base; nucleotides not matched to a gene: 9. Germline CDR1 reads MDHEN; CDR2 reads SYDVKM. The CDR3 is 16 amino acids. The CDR3 DNA is TGTGCCAGCCGCACAGGGGGCTATTCGAGCAATCAGCCCCAGCATTTT. This gives the protein CASRTGGYSSNQPQHF.

The rearrangement uses TRBV7-6 and TRBJ2-5; D may be TRBD2 (6 bases). V was trimmed by 4 bases and J by 5 bases, leaving 11 bases between them. The CDR3 is made up of 13 amino acids. Per the germline V gene, CDR1 is SGHVS and CDR2 is FNYEAQ. This CDR3 is CASSSSAMETQYF. For the CDR3, the DNA is TGTGCCAGCAGCTCTAGCGCGATGGAGACCCAGTACTTC.

The chain uses TRBV7-9 and TRBJ1-1; D gene uncertain. Germline V gene sequence: CDR1 SEHNR, CDR2 FQNEAQ (reference sequence). The CDR3 sequence is 11 residues long. V gave up 7 bases and J gave up 3 bases, with 6 bases separating them. The CDR3 DNA sequence: TGTGCCAGCATCATAGACACTGAAGCTTTCTTT. This sequence encodes CASIIDTEAFF.

This chain connects TRBV27 to TRBJ1-1; unclear D gene. The CDR3 spans 14 residues. With 1 base removed from V and 4 bases from J, the gap between germline ends came to 10 bases. Germline loops: CDR1 MNHEY, CDR2 SMNVEV (reference sequence). The CDR3 nucleotides read TGTGCCAGCAGTTTATATGAGGGCGGCACTGAAGCTTTCTTT. It yields the protein CASSLYEGGTEAFF.

This clone turned up a few times. The V call is TRBV4-1, the J call TRBJ1-1; 7 positions match TRBD1. Germline assignment: CDR1 MGHRA and CDR2 YSYEKL. J was trimmed by 0 bases and V by 0 bases; bases with no gene match: 10. The CDR3 loop spans 18 amino acids. The CDR3 region is CASSQDKQGFWMNTEAFF. The CDR3 bases are TGCGCCAGCAGCCAAGATAAACAGGGGTTTTGGATGAACACTGAAGCTTTCTTT.

The chain's CDR3 is CASSLGARAENIQYF. In nucleotides, the CDR3 is TGCGCCAGCAGCTTGGGGGCAAGAGCGGAAAACATTCAGTACTTC. V is TRBV5-1 and J is TRBJ2-4; TRBD2 might be the D (5 bases). Trimming cost V 0 bases and J 5 bases, with 12 bases left between them. The CDR3 consists of 15 residues. The germline V gene has CDR1 SGHRS and CDR2 YFSETQ. The entire variable domain, with the rest obtained from reference TRBV5-1 and TRBJ2-4, is as follows: KAGVTQTPRYLIKTRGQQVTLSCSPISGHRSVSWYQQTPGQGLQFLFEYFSETQRNKGNFPGRFSGRQFSNSRSEMNVSTLELGDSALYLCASSLGARAENIQYFGAGTRLSVL.

The chain is built from TRBV28 and TRBJ2-7; D is unclear. CDR3 length: 13 amino acids. V was trimmed by 2 bases and J by 2 bases, leaving 7 bases between them. Germline V gives CDR1 MDHEN, CDR2 SYDVKM. The CDR3 DNA reads TGTGCCAGCAGTTTACCAGGTCCCTACGAGCAGTACTTC. Amino acid sequence: CASSLPGPYEQYF.

The CDR3 DNA sequence: TGTGCCAGCAGCTTACCGGGACAGGGTTCCTACGAGCAGTACTTC. Translated, it gives CASSLPGQGSYEQYF. The chain joins TRBV7-2 to TRBJ2-7, with 9 bases matching TRBD1. This CDR3 has 15 residues. The germline V gene encodes CDR1 SGHTA and CDR2 FQGNSA. Unmatched junction bases numbered 3, after V lost 2 bases and J lost 1 base.

This chain connects TRBV3-1 (or the pseudogene TRBV3-2) to TRBJ1-2, with 7 positions matching TRBD1. Germline loops: CDR1 LGHDT, CDR2 YNNKEL (reference sequence). V lost 4 bases, J lost 8 bases, and 7 bases stayed unmatched. The CDR3 covers 13 residues. The CDR3 coding sequence is TGTGCCAGCAGCCCACGAACAGGGGAAGGCTACACCTTC. It yields the protein CASSPRTGEGYTF.

This clone was seen a few times. The chain joins TRBV6-6 to TRBJ1-1; D possibly corresponds to TRBD1 (6 bases). The CDR3 is 13 amino acids. The germline V gene has CDR1 MNHNY and CDR2 SVGAGI (reference sequence). The ends were cut back, 4 bases at V and 0 bases at J, with 6 bases in the middle. CDR3 amino acids: CASSSGVNTEAFF. The DNA for the CDR3 is TGTGCCAGCAGTTCAGGGGTGAACACTGAAGCTTTCTTT.

This clone was observed a handful of times. The J gene is TRBJ1-2, the V gene TRBV5-6, with a possible D match to TRBD1 (5 bases). V lost 2 bases to trimming and J lost 8 bases, with 16 bases between them. The germline gives CDR1 SGHDT, CDR2 YYEEEE. The CDR3 is 14 residues long. The CDR3 is CASSFIGRQRGYTF. CDR3 DNA: TGTGCCAGCAGCTTCATAGGTCGACAGAGGGGCTACACCTTC.

The chain uses TRBV6-6 and TRBJ2-7; 9 bases are shared with TRBD2. This CDR3 region has 15 residues. Germline V CDR1 and CDR2: MNHNY, SVGAGI (reference sequence). The ends lost 7 bases at V and 1 base at J; junction bases unmatched: 8. CDR3 in DNA: TGTGCCAGCACGAAGGAACTAGCGGGTTCCTACGAGCAGTACTTC. This gives the protein CASTKELAGSYEQYF.